The clone carrying this TCR beta chain was seen repeatedly, ten times or more. This CDR3 contains 15 residues. Germline values: CDR1 LNHDA, CDR2 SQIVND (reference sequence). The V and J ends lost 9 bases and 1 base, in that order; junction bases with no gene match: 7. This specimen comes from a study of T cells in Graves' hyperthyroidism and ophthalmopathy. TCR beta CDR3 regions were amplified from RNA transcripts. TCR CDR3 underwent first-round RT-PCR with the HTBI primer set. TCRdb re-derived calls from the multiplex PCR reads in MiXCR, one entry per CDR3 protein. The sample lists almost 350,000 distinct CDR3 sequences; roughly 18% were seen once.

Material: blood. The origin of this receptor is a woman aged 40 to 49 with Graves' ophthalmopathy. This chain links TRBV19 with TRBJ2-2; TRBD1 agrees at 8 bases. Written as DNA, the CDR3 is TGTGCCAGCTCCCGACAGGGGCTGAACACCGGGGAGCTGTTTTTT. It translates to CASSRQGLNTGELFF.